This entry features one T cell receptor beta chain sequence. Antigen unknown. This specimen belongs to a study of cytomegalovirus exposure and HLA in healthy donors. Regarding the study as a whole: The finding came from a later analysis; first-cohort TCR clusters tended to co-occur in the roughly 110 validation repertoires.

Measured with immunoSEQ multiplex PCR; TCRdb has only the in-frame clones, and not every one. The table lists some 170,000 clones, approximately 96% of them singletons. The CDR3 runs to 15 residues. Per the germline V gene, CDR1 is SGHTA and CDR2 is FQGTGA. V lost 0 bases to trimming and J lost 9 bases, with 12 bases between them. The TCR originated in a woman under 30 in good health and CMV-seronegative. The chain couples TRBV7-3 to TRBJ1-6, with D possibly matching TRBD1 (6 bases). Sequencing was carried out using PBMCs. CDR3 bases: TGTGCCAGCAGCTTAACAGGGGGAAGGTCTTCACCCCTCCACTTT. This encodes CASSLTGGRSSPLHF.